A selection of T cell receptor beta chains follows, all from one sample in a study of shared clonotypes between healthy human individuals. TCRdb's copy holds only in-frame clones and misses some; the assay was immunoSEQ multiplex PCR. The sample lists roughly 1,600,000 clones; around 98.5% were seen once. Material: naive CD4+ T cells sorted from blood. The receptors stem from a man aged 30 to 45 in good health. Both conserved end residues are part of each CDR3. The order of the fields is J gene, D gene, V gene, clone size, CDR3 DNA, CDR3 protein. A D gene is named only where the DNA matches it firmly. Clone size is shown for a subset of rows, as once, few, many or a class of expanded clone.

j_call: TRBJ2-5; d_call: .; v_call: TRBV25-1; clone_size: .; cdr3_nt: TGTGCCAGCAGTGAACCGCCGGGGAGACAAGAGACCCAGTACTTC; cdr3_aa: CASSEPPGRQETQYF
j_call: TRBJ1-4; d_call: .; v_call: TRBV19; clone_size: .; cdr3_nt: TGTGCCAGTAGCCCCGATAGGACACTCGAAAAACTGTTTTTT; cdr3_aa: CASSPDRTLEKLFF
j_call: TRBJ1-4; d_call: .; v_call: TRBV5-1; clone_size: .; cdr3_nt: TGCGCCAGCAGGTTAGGGTTTGGTGAAAAACTGTTTTTT; cdr3_aa: CASRLGFGEKLFF
j_call: TRBJ1-2; d_call: .; v_call: TRBV29-1; clone_size: .; cdr3_nt: TGCAGCGTTGAAGACGCTGTTTCCCATGGCTACACCTTC; cdr3_aa: CSVEDAVSHGYTF
j_call: TRBJ1-2; d_call: .; v_call: TRBV28; clone_size: .; cdr3_nt: TGTGCCAGCAGTTTTCAGAGTGGCTACACCTTC; cdr3_aa: CASSFQSGYTF
j_call: TRBJ1-2; d_call: .; v_call: TRBV19; clone_size: .; cdr3_nt: TGTGCCAGTAGTTTCCGGGGCCGCTATGGCTACACCTTC; cdr3_aa: CASSFRGRYGYTF
j_call: TRBJ1-1; d_call: .; v_call: TRBV29-1; clone_size: .; cdr3_nt: TGCAGCGTTGCATGGAACACTGAAGCTTTCTTT; cdr3_aa: CSVAWNTEAFF
j_call: TRBJ1-1; d_call: .; v_call: TRBV5-6; clone_size: .; cdr3_nt: TGTGCCAGCAGCCCGGCGCGGGGCTTCTTGAGGGACACTGAAGCTTTCTTT; cdr3_aa: CASSPARGFLRDTEAFF
j_call: TRBJ1-5; d_call: .; v_call: TRBV19; clone_size: .; cdr3_nt: TGTGCCAGTAGTATAGTCCCAGGGGCCGAGGATCAGCCCCAGCATTTT; cdr3_aa: CASSIVPGAEDQPQHF
j_call: TRBJ2-6; d_call: TRBD1; v_call: TRBV7-9; clone_size: .; cdr3_nt: TGTGCCAGCAGCGCCCGGGACAGGGTAGGGGGTACTGGGGCCAACGTCCTGACTTTC; cdr3_aa: CASSARDRVGGTGANVLTF
j_call: TRBJ1-2; d_call: .; v_call: TRBV5-6; clone_size: .; cdr3_nt: TGTGCCAGCAGCTTGGCCGGTAGACAGGATAACTATGGCTACACCTTC; cdr3_aa: CASSLAGRQDNYGYTF
j_call: TRBJ2-7; d_call: .; v_call: TRBV27; clone_size: .; cdr3_nt: TGTGCCAGCAGCCCCGTTGGGCAGTGGGAACCAGAAGAGCAGTACTTC; cdr3_aa: CASSPVGQWEPEEQYF
j_call: TRBJ2-1; d_call: TRBD2; v_call: TRBV5-1; clone_size: .; cdr3_nt: TGCGCCAGCAGCCCGACTAGCGGGGCTCTCAATGAGCAGTTCTTC; cdr3_aa: CASSPTSGALNEQFF
j_call: TRBJ2-2; d_call: .; v_call: TRBV14; clone_size: .; cdr3_nt: TGTGCCAGCAGCCAAGGGCGGGGAACCGGGGAGCTGTTTTTT; cdr3_aa: CASSQGRGTGELFF
j_call: TRBJ2-1; d_call: .; v_call: TRBV5-1; clone_size: once; cdr3_nt: TGCGCCAGCAGCTTGGTCAAGATAGCTGACTCCTACAATGAGCAGTTCTTC; cdr3_aa: CASSLVKIADSYNEQFF
j_call: TRBJ2-5; d_call: .; v_call: TRBV7-3; clone_size: .; cdr3_nt: TGTGCCAGCAGCCCGACGGCGGGGCAGACCCAGTACTTC; cdr3_aa: CASSPTAGQTQYF
j_call: TRBJ2-3; d_call: .; v_call: TRBV11-2; clone_size: .; cdr3_nt: TGTGCCAGCAGCCCCAGGTGGGGCACAGATACGCAGTATTTT; cdr3_aa: CASSPRWGTDTQYF
j_call: TRBJ2-7; d_call: TRBD1; v_call: TRBV18; clone_size: .; cdr3_nt: TGTGCCAGCTCACCACAGGGACAGGGAACTCCCTACGAGCAGTACTTC; cdr3_aa: CASSPQGQGTPYEQYF
j_call: TRBJ1-1; d_call: .; v_call: TRBV19; clone_size: .; cdr3_nt: TGTGCCAGTAGTATCAGAACCAACACTGAAGCTTTCTTT; cdr3_aa: CASSIRTNTEAFF
j_call: TRBJ2-2; d_call: .; v_call: TRBV9; clone_size: .; cdr3_nt: TGTGCCAGCAGCGTCCAGGGTGGGAGCACCGGGGAGCTGTTTTTT; cdr3_aa: CASSVQGGSTGELFF
j_call: TRBJ2-5; d_call: TRBD1; v_call: TRBV29-1; clone_size: .; cdr3_nt: TGCAGCGGATTACAGGGGTCCGAGACCCAGTACTTC; cdr3_aa: CSGLQGSETQYF
j_call: TRBJ2-1; d_call: .; v_call: TRBV9; clone_size: .; cdr3_nt: TGTGCCAGCAGCGCCCAGGGTTCGCGGGAGCAGTTCTTC; cdr3_aa: CASSAQGSREQFF
j_call: TRBJ2-5; d_call: TRBD2; v_call: TRBV10-3; clone_size: once; cdr3_nt: TGTGCCATCAGTGAGCCTCGGGTGGCTAGCGGGCGGGAGACCCAGTACTTC; cdr3_aa: CAISEPRVASGRETQYF
j_call: TRBJ2-6; d_call: .; v_call: TRBV7-9; clone_size: .; cdr3_nt: TGTGCCAGCAGCTTAGAAGCCCGGAGGTGGGAAGGGGCCAACGTCCTGACTTTC; cdr3_aa: CASSLEARRWEGANVLTF
j_call: TRBJ2-7; d_call: .; v_call: TRBV15; clone_size: .; cdr3_nt: TGTGCCACCGGGACAAACTACGAGCAGTACTTC; cdr3_aa: CATGTNYEQYF
j_call: TRBJ2-1; d_call: TRBD2; v_call: TRBV9; clone_size: .; cdr3_nt: TGTGCCAGCAGCGTCACTAGCGGGAGGTCTGATGAGCAGTTCTTC; cdr3_aa: CASSVTSGRSDEQFF
j_call: TRBJ2-3; d_call: .; v_call: TRBV7-7; clone_size: once; cdr3_nt: TGTGCTAGCAGCCTCAGCAGGGCCACAGATACGCAGTATTTT; cdr3_aa: CASSLSRATDTQYF
j_call: TRBJ2-1; d_call: .; v_call: TRBV28; clone_size: .; cdr3_nt: TGTGCCAGCAGTACCGAATGGGTTTGGTTCTTC; cdr3_aa: CASSTEWVWFF
j_call: TRBJ1-5; d_call: .; v_call: TRBV4-2; clone_size: .; cdr3_nt: TGTGCCAGCAGCCGAGGGCGGGATGCGCCCCAGCATTTT; cdr3_aa: CASSRGRDAPQHF
j_call: TRBJ2-3; d_call: TRBD1; v_call: TRBV14; clone_size: .; cdr3_nt: TGTGCCAGCAGCCCGGGACAGGGTAGGGCCCTTCGCGATACGCAGTATTTT; cdr3_aa: CASSPGQGRALRDTQYF
j_call: TRBJ1-5; d_call: .; v_call: TRBV7-9; clone_size: .; cdr3_nt: TGTGCCAGCAGCTTAGAGACTGGAAATCAGCCCCAGCATTTT; cdr3_aa: CASSLETGNQPQHF
j_call: TRBJ2-7; d_call: TRBD1; v_call: TRBV5-1; clone_size: .; cdr3_nt: TGCGCCAGCAGCTCGGGCCAGGGGGTGTCCTACGAGCAGTACTTC; cdr3_aa: CASSSGQGVSYEQYF
j_call: TRBJ2-7; d_call: .; v_call: TRBV7-2; clone_size: once; cdr3_nt: TGTGCCAGCAGCTTAAGTGGCACAGCCTCCTACGGATGGAACGAGCAGTACTTC; cdr3_aa: CASSLSGTASYGWNEQYF
j_call: TRBJ2-2; d_call: .; v_call: TRBV5-4; clone_size: .; cdr3_nt: TGTGCCAGCAGCAAGTTCGGGGAGCTGTTTTTT; cdr3_aa: CASSKFGELFF
j_call: TRBJ1-5; d_call: .; v_call: TRBV28; clone_size: .; cdr3_nt: TGTGCCAGCAGTTTCGCGGGGATTTTTCAGCCCCAGCATTTT; cdr3_aa: CASSFAGIFQPQHF
j_call: TRBJ2-7; d_call: TRBD2; v_call: TRBV5-1; clone_size: .; cdr3_nt: TGCGCCAGCAGCTTGATAGCGGGAGAACGGGCCTCAAGCGAGCAGTACTTC; cdr3_aa: CASSLIAGERASSEQYF
j_call: TRBJ1-5; d_call: TRBD1; v_call: TRBV2; clone_size: .; cdr3_nt: TGTGCCAGCAGTGAGGGACAGGGGTGGAGCAATCAGCCCCAGCATTTT; cdr3_aa: CASSEGQGWSNQPQHF
j_call: TRBJ2-1; d_call: TRBD2; v_call: TRBV29-1; clone_size: .; cdr3_nt: TGCAGCGCGTCGACCCCGGGAGGGCCTTCCAGCTCCTACAATGAGCAGTTCTTC; cdr3_aa: CSASTPGGPSSSYNEQFF
j_call: TRBJ2-5; d_call: .; v_call: TRBV5-1; clone_size: once; cdr3_nt: TGCGCCAGCAGCTTGGGGCAGTGGAAAGAGACCCAGTACTTC; cdr3_aa: CASSLGQWKETQYF
j_call: TRBJ1-5; d_call: .; v_call: TRBV19; clone_size: .; cdr3_nt: TGTGCCAGTTCCAATTGGGTGGGTAGCAATCAGCCCCAGCATTTT; cdr3_aa: CASSNWVGSNQPQHF
j_call: TRBJ2-5; d_call: .; v_call: TRBV19; clone_size: .; cdr3_nt: TGTGCCAGTAGTACCTTGGGAGGAACAATAAAAGAGACCCAGTACTTC; cdr3_aa: CASSTLGGTIKETQYF
j_call: TRBJ2-1; d_call: .; v_call: TRBV15; clone_size: .; cdr3_nt: TGTGCCACCCAAACCCCGGGAGTTAGGTACAATGAGCAGTTCTTC; cdr3_aa: CATQTPGVRYNEQFF
j_call: TRBJ1-1; d_call: .; v_call: TRBV9; clone_size: .; cdr3_nt: TGTGCCAGCAGCGTAGTAGGGACCGGTACTGAAGCTTTCTTT; cdr3_aa: CASSVVGTGTEAFF
j_call: TRBJ2-1; d_call: .; v_call: TRBV5-1; clone_size: .; cdr3_nt: TGCGCCAGTTCACCAGCGGAGCGGAGGGGTGAGCAGTTCTTC; cdr3_aa: CASSPAERRGEQFF
j_call: TRBJ2-3; d_call: TRBD1; v_call: TRBV4-3; clone_size: .; cdr3_nt: TGCGCCAGCAGCCTAGGACAGGAGTCTAGCACAGATACGCAGTATTTT; cdr3_aa: CASSLGQESSTDTQYF
j_call: TRBJ1-4; d_call: .; v_call: TRBV2; clone_size: .; cdr3_nt: TGTGCCAGCAAAAGGGATCGGGGTAATGAAAAACTGTTTTTT; cdr3_aa: CASKRDRGNEKLFF
j_call: TRBJ2-5; d_call: .; v_call: TRBV11-2; clone_size: .; cdr3_nt: TGTGCCAGCAGCCCGTACCGGGAGACCCAGTACTTC; cdr3_aa: CASSPYRETQYF
j_call: TRBJ1-1; d_call: TRBD1; v_call: TRBV6-6; clone_size: .; cdr3_nt: TGTGCCAGCAGTCCTGACAGGGTCACTGAAGCTTTCTTT; cdr3_aa: CASSPDRVTEAFF
j_call: TRBJ2-7; d_call: TRBD1; v_call: TRBV7-8; clone_size: .; cdr3_nt: TGTGCCAGCAGCTTAGCGCGGGACAGGTTCTACGAGCAGTACTTC; cdr3_aa: CASSLARDRFYEQYF
j_call: TRBJ2-7; d_call: TRBD2; v_call: TRBV2; clone_size: .; cdr3_nt: TGTGCCAGCAGTCCGGACGGGGGGGGCTACGAGCAGTACTTC; cdr3_aa: CASSPDGGGYEQYF
j_call: TRBJ2-1; d_call: TRBD1; v_call: TRBV5-8; clone_size: once; cdr3_nt: TGTGCCAGCAGCTTAAGGGGGCAACGCAATGAGCAGTTCTTC; cdr3_aa: CASSLRGQRNEQFF
j_call: TRBJ2-2; d_call: TRBD1; v_call: TRBV5-1; clone_size: once; cdr3_nt: TGCGCCAGCAGCACGACAGGGGGCAGGACCGGGGAGCTGTTTTTT; cdr3_aa: CASSTTGGRTGELFF
j_call: TRBJ2-2; d_call: TRBD2; v_call: TRBV27; clone_size: .; cdr3_nt: TGTGCCACTGGGACTAGCGGGAGAAACACCGGGGAGCTGTTTTTT; cdr3_aa: CATGTSGRNTGELFF